This T cell receptor beta chain was profiled in a study of T cell responses to AZD1222 COVID-19 vaccine. Study-wide results and limits: Repertoire sampling was restricted to post-peak T cell response timepoints. Compared with day 0, the breadth and depth of the Spike-specific TCR repertoire rose significantly after two doses of AZD1222.

The CDR3 spans 15 residues. J was trimmed by 5 bases and V by 6 bases; bases with no gene match: 10. Per germline, CDR1 SGHTA and CDR2 FQGTGA. Assay used: immunoSEQ multiplex PCR; TCRdb lists only in-frame clones, some missing. The data contain around 110,000 clones, roughly nine tenths of them singletons. On this clone: The antigen remains unidentified.

The starting material was peripheral blood, obtained on day 0 of AZD1222 vaccination. The gene calls are TRBV7-3 and TRBJ2-5, with 9 bases that match TRBD1. The sequence was obtained from an adult in good health. The DNA for the CDR3 is TGTGCCAGCAGTCAACAGGGGGCGATTTACGAGACCCAGTACTTC. Translating it yields CASSQQGAIYETQYF.